One and the same sample provided the 21 T cell receptor beta chains below, sequenced in a study of cytomegalovirus exposure and HLA in healthy donors. It was with 60 Vbeta and 13 Jbeta primers that the PCR ran. Measured with immunoSEQ multiplex PCR; TCRdb has only the in-frame clones, and not every one. The sample has about 150,000 clones, roughly four fifths seen once. The sequenced material came from PBMCs. These receptor sequences come from a young man in good health and CMV-seropositive.

This chain uses TRBV21-1 with TRBJ1-2; TRBD1, the table's D call, was not compared with the DNA. TRBV21-1 is labeled a pseudogene. The CDR3 has 18 residues. Here the CDR3 reads CASSNIYSPRTGNYGYTF. The CDR3 coding sequence is TGTGCCAGCAGCAATATTTATTCCCCTCGGACAGGTAACTATGGCTACACCTTC.

This chain joins TRBV7-2 and TRBJ2-1, with TRBD2 identical over 10 bases. CDR1 and CDR2 (germline): SGHTA, FQGNSA. The CDR3 is 16 amino acids. J gave up 6 bases and V 1 base, and 6 bases lay outside the gene matches. CDR3 bases: TGTGCCAGCAGCTTAGTCTGGCTAGCGGGGGCCAATGAGCAGTTCTTC. Amino acids: CASSLVWLAGANEQFF.

The J gene is TRBJ2-2, the V gene TRBV5-1; 8 nucleotides align to TRBD1. The CDR3 totals 14 residues. Trimming removed 1 base from V and 8 bases from J; junction bases left unmatched: 4. CDR1 SGHRS and CDR2 YFSETQ come from the germline V gene. Written as DNA, the CDR3 is TGCGCCAGCAGCTTGCAGGGGGCAGCAGGGGAGCTGTTTTTT. This translates into CASSLQGAAGELFF.

This clone was counted a few times. The rearrangement joins TRBV18 to TRBJ2-2; 8 bases agree with TRBD1. This CDR3 contains 17 residues. Germline values: CDR1 KGHSH, CDR2 LQKENI. The junction had 9 bases not matched to a gene; V was cut back by 0 bases and J by 6 bases. This chain's CDR3 is CASSPPGGQVFSGELFF. CDR3 DNA sequence: TGTGCCAGCTCACCACCGGGGGGACAGGTTTTCTCCGGGGAGCTGTTTTTT.

The rearrangement uses TRBV15 and TRBJ2-7; 7 bases agree with TRBD1. The CDR3 contains 16 residues. The trim removed 1 base at V and 2 bases at J, leaving 8 bases unmatched. Per the germline V gene, CDR1 is LNHNV and CDR2 is YYDKDF (reference sequence). CDR3 in amino acids: CATSRATGEKAYEQYF. The DNA of the CDR3 is TGTGCCACCAGCAGAGCTACAGGGGAAAAGGCCTACGAGCAGTACTTC.

The V and J genes are TRBV9 and TRBJ2-5; 8 bases line up with TRBD2. Germline loops: CDR1 SGDLS, CDR2 YYNGEE. The CDR3 length is 15 residues. The ends lost 0 bases at V and 3 bases at J; junction bases unmatched: 4. The CDR3 sequence is CASSVAGGPEETQYF. The CDR3 DNA sequence: TGTGCCAGCAGCGTAGCGGGAGGGCCTGAAGAGACCCAGTACTTC.

V usage is TRBV6-1 and J usage is TRBJ1-6; TRBD1 might be the D (5 bases). V shed 6 bases and J shed 10 bases, with 16 bases lying between them. CDR3 size: 14 residues. Germline-derived CDR1 and CDR2 are MNHNS and SASEGT. Written as DNA, the CDR3 is TGTGCCAGCAGGGCGGGGCGGGGTTACTCACCCCTCCACTTT. Amino acids: CASRAGRGYSPLHF.

For this clone: At the DNA level, this CDR3 is encoded by other sequences in the same sample as well. The CDR3 nucleotides are TGTGCCAGCAGTTACTCTGGCGGGAGCTACAATGAGCAGTTCTTC. It yields the protein CASSYSGGSYNEQFF. The J gene is TRBJ2-1, the V gene TRBV6-5; the match to TRBD2 covers 7 bases. V dropped 0 bases and J dropped 3; count of bases not matched to a gene: 2. The germline gives CDR1 MNHEY, CDR2 SVGAGI. The CDR3 extends over 15 amino acids.

This clone was seen a few times. The V gene is TRBV28, the J gene TRBJ1-2; TRBD1 might be the D (5 bases). Trimming took off 7 bases at V and 6 bases at J, with 15 bases between the two ends. This CDR3 has 13 residues. Germline-derived CDR1 and CDR2 are MDHEN and SYDVKM. CDR3 loop: CASTLRRGDGYTF. The CDR3 DNA reads TGTGCCAGCACCTTAAGGAGGGGTGATGGCTACACCTTC.

In its sample, this clone was seen a few times. The V call is TRBV2, the J call TRBJ1-2; 7 bases are shared with TRBD1. V lost 2 bases and J lost 3; bases outside the gene matches: 21. Germline V gene data show CDR1 as SNHLY and CDR2 as FYNNEI. The CDR3 sequence is 20 residues long. CDR3: CASSEPTTPGQIWADYGYTF. Here the CDR3 DNA reads TGTGCCAGCAGTGAACCAACGACCCCGGGACAGATATGGGCTGACTATGGCTACACCTTC.

The chain employs TRBV5-4 and TRBJ2-5; no firm D call. The CDR3 consists of 15 residues. Deletions cut 4 bases from V and 2 bases from J, with 15 bases between. In germline, CDR1 is SGHNT, CDR2 YYREEE (reference sequence). The CDR3, as DNA: TGTGCCAGCAGCCCCTCACGATACAGACAAGAGACCCAGTACTTC. Protein product: CASSPSRYRQETQYF.

CDR3 nucleotides: TGTGCCAGCAGCTTAGCTTCCCGGGGAGGCTCCTACGAGCAGTACTTC. This gives the protein CASSLASRGGSYEQYF. The chain is built from TRBV7-6 and TRBJ2-7; D perhaps matches TRBD2 (6 bases). Germline CDR1 and CDR2: SGHVS and FNYEAQ. V lost 0 bases, J lost 0 bases, and 12 bases lay in between. The CDR3 length is 16 residues.

Note on this clone: The junction shows a germline mismatch at one end, possibly a read error. V and J are TRBV4-1 and TRBJ2-7, with D unclear. The CDR3 totals 14 residues. Germline V gene sequence: CDR1 MGHRA, CDR2 YSYEKL. The CDR3 region has the DNA TGCGCCAGCAGCCAGCCGGTACCCCCCTACGAGCGGTACTTC. This sequence encodes CASSQPVPPYERYF.

This clone was seen once. This chain connects TRBV9 to TRBJ1-3; tentative D call: TRBD1 (6 bases). The V gene's germline CDR1 is SGDLS and CDR2 YYNGEE. Trimming removed 3 bases from V and 1 base from J, with 14 bases in between. This CDR3 comprises 16 residues. CDR3 loop: CASSAKGVESGNTIYF. CDR3 nucleotide sequence: TGTGCCAGCAGCGCCAAGGGGGTAGAATCTGGAAACACCATATATTTT.

This chain connects TRBV10-1 to TRBJ2-3; tentative D call: TRBD2 (6 bases). This CDR3 comprises 12 residues. Trimming shortened V by 6 bases and J by 5 bases, and 9 bases separated the two germline ends. Germline values: CDR1 WNHNN, CDR2 SYGVQD (reference sequence). This CDR3 reads CASSAGRDTQYF. The CDR3 DNA reads as TGCGCCAGCAGCGCGGGGAGAGATACGCAGTATTTT.

The CDR3 DNA follows: TGTGCCAGTAGTATGGGAGTTTTGCGGGAAAAACTGTTTTTT. Amino acid sequence: CASSMGVLREKLFF. The chain joins TRBV19 to TRBJ1-4; D gene unclear. Per the germline V gene, CDR1 is LNHDA and CDR2 is SQIVND (reference sequence). Trimming removed 3 bases at V and 8 bases at J, with 13 bases between. The CDR3 runs to 14 residues.

The genes are TRBV2 and TRBJ2-4; the D is unclear. The CDR3 is made up of 16 amino acids. V was shortened by 6 bases and J by 0 bases, with 15 bases between the two germline ends. Germline assignment: CDR1 SNHLY and CDR2 FYNNEI. The CDR3 is CASRGLVALAKNIQYF. Written as DNA, the CDR3 is TGTGCCAGCAGGGGTCTAGTGGCACTAGCCAAAAACATTCAGTACTTC.

This sequence joins TRBV7-2 and TRBJ2-2; D is undetermined. Trimming took 2 bases from V and 6 from J, leaving 10 bases between them. There are 14 residues in the CDR3. Germline CDR1 and CDR2: SGHTA and FQGNSA. The CDR3 DNA follows: TGTGCCAGCAGCTTATCGTCCGGTTCCGGGGAGCTGTTTTTT. The encoded protein is CASSLSSGSGELFF. The full variable domain, completed using reference TRBV7-2 and TRBJ2-2, is GAGVSQSPSNKVTEKGKDVELRCDPISGHTALYWYRQSLGQGLEFLIYFQGNSAPDKSGLPSDRFSAERTGGSVSTLTIQRTQQEDSAVYLCASSLSSGSGELFFGEGSRLTVL.

This chain connects TRBV11-2 to TRBJ1-4; 9 nucleotides line up with TRBD1. V lost 5 bases and J lost 8; bases outside the gene matches: 9. Germline loops: CDR1 SGHAT, CDR2 FQNNGV. The CDR3 has 15 residues. The CDR3 loop reads CASSLIQGAREKLFF. In DNA form, the CDR3 reads TGTGCCAGCAGCCTCATACAGGGGGCCAGGGAAAAACTGTTTTTT.

CDR3 bases: TGTGCCAGCAGGGAGGGGACAGGGGGCTCCTACGAGCAGTACTTC. Encoded protein: CASREGTGGSYEQYF. The chain combines TRBV6-5 with TRBJ2-7, with TRBD1 matching 11 bases. The CDR3 has 15 amino acids. The trim removed 6 bases at V and 0 bases at J, leaving 4 bases unmatched. From germline, CDR1 is MNHEY and CDR2 SVGAGI.

The J gene is TRBJ2-7, the V gene TRBV2; D call uncertain. In germline, CDR1 is SNHLY, CDR2 FYNNEI. CDR3 length equals 13 residues. V lost 3 bases and J 5 bases, leaving 11 bases between the germline ends. The CDR3 bases are TGTGCCAGCAGTGACCGGAGATCTGACGAGCAGTACTTC. It is translated as CASSDRRSDEQYF. The entire variable domain, with the rest obtained from reference TRBV2 and TRBJ2-7, is as follows: EPEVTQTPSHQVTQMGQEVILRCVPISNHLYFYWYRQILGQKVEFLVSFYNNEISEKSEIFDDQFSVERPDGSNFTLKIRSTKLEDSAMYFCASSDRRSDEQYFGPGTRLTVT.